This TCR beta chain was recovered during a study of cytomegalovirus exposure and HLA in healthy donors. CDR3 length: 16 amino acids. The germline gives CDR1 SGHRS, CDR2 YFSETQ. V dropped 4 bases and J dropped 3 bases, with 17 bases sitting between them. This clone was counted only a few times. The antigen remains undetermined. With 60 Vbeta and 13 Jbeta primers, the PCR was carried out. Per the original data handling: The count from a later analysis was some 80 million unique TCR beta chains, 9.5 million to 11 million of them shared. Profiled with immunoSEQ multiplex PCR; TCRdb holds only in-frame clones, not every one. That table supplies the V and J calls and clone size; D and trimming were determined from the DNA. The repertoire includes about 120,000 clones, under 80% of them detected once, and 30% sits in the top ten. Study-wide points: Generally TCR sequences proved uncommon, though certain public TCRs appeared in numerous donors. Beyond CMV serostatus, there was no information to go on about immune exposure.

Material for sequencing was PBMCs. The source of this sequence is a man aged 55 to 70 in good health and CMV-seropositive. The chain is built from TRBV5-1 and TRBJ2-1, with a tentative D call TRBD2 (7 bases). For the CDR3, the DNA is TGCGCCAGCAGCGGGAGGGCGGGGGCTATCTACAATGAGCAGTTCTTC. This gives the protein CASSGRAGAIYNEQFF.